The clone carrying this TCR beta chain was observed a few times. Its antigen remains unknown. TCRdb re-called the 5' RACE reads through MiXCR, storing one row per CDR3 protein. The sample has 150,000 to 200,000 distinct CDR3 sequences, about 9.9% seen once. The CDR3 extends over 14 amino acids. Germline-derived CDR1 and CDR2 are SGHVS and FNYEAQ. The ends were cut back, 3 bases at V and 4 bases at J, with 12 bases in the middle. The data were obtained in a study of T-cell memory formation after mild COVID-19. In the study overall: Clusters were largely donor specific. Findings of the study overall: The study detected some responding clones in pre-infection memory, suggesting cross-reactive memory joined. SARS-CoV-2 specificity of second-wave clones peaking day 37 was unconfirmed.

The chain recombines TRBV7-6 with TRBJ1-2; D is possibly TRBD1 (5 bases). The sequenced sample was PBMCs or a T cell subset sorted from them (not recorded which). This sequence originates from a man between 18 and 29 years old who had mild COVID-19 (a few samples of this study predate the infection). Cell type and time point are not known. The CDR3 loop is CASSLGQGSYGYTF. The CDR3 DNA is TGTGCCAGCAGCTTGGGGCAGGGTAGCTATGGCTACACCTTC.